These 2 T cell receptor beta chains came from one sample sequenced in a study of early stage breast cancer tumors. Here immunoSEQ multiplex PCR was the method, and the copy in TCRdb shows in-frame clones only, minus some. Of about 41,000 clones in the sample, around 72% are singletons; the top ten hold about 7%. The sample consisted of blood. The receptors were sampled from a person in their fifties or sixties with breast cancer.

The chain recombines TRBV10-3 with TRBJ2-2, with 9 bases that match TRBD1. Germline CDR1 is ENHRY and CDR2 is SYGVKD. Trimming removed 7 bases from V and 7 bases from J; junction bases left unmatched: 7. The CDR3 contains 14 residues. The CDR3 spells CAINHDRGDGELFF. As DNA, the CDR3 is TGTGCCATCAATCACGACAGGGGGGACGGGGAGCTGTTTTTT.

This clone was detected once. V gene TRBV7-2 combines with J gene TRBJ2-5; 9 nucleotides agree with TRBD2. Germline V gene lookup returns CDR1 SGHTA and CDR2 FQGNSA. V shed 5 bases, J shed 7 bases, and the junction held 14 bases outside the gene matches. The CDR3 runs to 16 residues. Here the CDR3 DNA reads TGTGCCAGCAGCCCGACGCAAGCGGGGGGATTCGGGACCCAGTACTTC. The encoded protein is CASSPTQAGGFGTQYF.